This record concerns one T cell receptor beta chain sequence. Its specificity is unknown. PCR used 60 Vbeta primers and 13 Jbeta primers. Only in-frame clones appear in the TCRdb table, and some are missing; sequencing was by immunoSEQ multiplex PCR. The sample records about 37,000 clones, 75% to 85% being singletons. This entry is derived from a study of cytomegalovirus exposure and HLA in healthy donors. This CDR3 is built from 17 residues. Between the trimmed V and J ends, which lost 3 bases and 0 bases, there was a span of 12 bases. Germline V gene sequence: CDR1 LGHNA, CDR2 YSLEER. Findings of the study overall: In vitro data verified a few CMV-associated chains as specific for CMV antigens. Reportedly, diagnosis of cytomegalovirus status by the classifier showed high specificity and sensitivity. TCR beta chains numbering more than 150 were designated cytomegalovirus-associated.

The V call is TRBV4-3, the J call TRBJ2-6; D is perhaps TRBD1 (6 bases). The sample comprised PBMCs. This clonotype was sampled from a woman aged 40 to 55 in good health and CMV-seronegative. The CDR3 region is CASSQNGQSSGANVLTF. The DNA for the CDR3 is TGCGCCAGCAGCCAGAACGGACAGAGCTCTGGGGCCAACGTCCTGACTTTC.